This TCR beta chain came from a study of blood T cell repertoires in COVID-19. This CDR3 region has 14 residues. From germline, CDR1 is MGHDK and CDR2 SYGVNS. Trimming took off 4 bases at V and 1 base at J, with 8 bases between the two ends. Method: immunoSEQ multiplex PCR; TCRdb's copy keeps in-frame clones and lacks some. The sample contains under 200,000 clones, approximately 88% of which appear only once. The sequenced sample was PBMCs or T cells enriched from blood (not recorded which). The gene calls are TRBV25-1 and TRBJ1-3, with D tentatively TRBD1 (5 bases). This receptor was obtained from a woman between 18 and 29 years old who had recovered from COVID-19. In DNA, the CDR3 is TGTGCCAGCAGTGTCGGGGGATCTGGAAACACCATATATTTT. It is translated as CASSVGGSGNTIYF. Drawing the rest from reference TRBV25-1 and TRBJ1-3, the complete variable domain is EADIYQTPRYLVIGTGKKITLECSQTMGHDKMYWYQQDPGMELHLIHYSYGVNSTEKGDLSSESTVSRIRTEHFPLTLESARPSHTSQYLCASSVGGSGNTIYFGEGSWLTVV.